This T cell receptor beta chain originates from a study of regulatory T cells in long-lasting Graves disease. Stated time point: newly diagnosed GD, antithyroid drugs for less than 3 months. PBMC RNA served as the TCR library source. The authors drew 8.5 to 9.5 milliliters of peripheral blood into EDTA tubes. Libraries of TCR beta came from iRepertoire HTBI primers plus Arm-PCR of CDR3 regions. In the original analysis: Analysis of the samples identified about 62 TRBV and 14 TRBJ segments. TCRdb analysed the multiplex PCR reads with MiXCR anew, one entry per CDR3 protein. Clone size and V and J calls follow TCRdb, not the original study. The top ten clones hold 20% to 25% of a sample with fewer than 550,000 distinct CDR3 sequences, roughly 15% of them seen once. This clonotype was detected only a few times. The CDR3 has 21 amino acids. Trimming left V 4 bases short and J 6 bases short, with 36 bases between.

The sample was also linked to a second study, of T cells in Graves' hyperthyroidism and ophthalmopathy.

The source of this sequence is a woman aged 18-29 years with Graves disease. Sequenced here: peripheral blood mononuclear cells (PBMCs), sampled at new diagnosis, from a patient treated with antithyroid drugs. The chain couples TRBV6-7 to TRBJ1-1, with a possible D match to TRBD1 (6 bases). TRBV6-7 carries the ORF label, with uncertain function. CDR3 loop: CASSFQKVFPGHLVSFAEAFF. The CDR3, as DNA: TGTGCCAGCAGTTTTCAGAAGGTATTCCCGGGACACCTCGTTAGTTTCGCTGAAGCTTTCTTT.